This T cell receptor (beta chain) was retrieved from a study of PD-1 blockade in classical Hodgkin lymphoma. Whole-study results and caveats: In newly diagnosed patients, baseline TCR diversity was reportedly below that of healthy donors. In CD4+ cells, TCR diversity went up significantly by C4D1, but in CD8+ cells it did not.

Every single patient, without exception, relapsed after autologous stem cell transplantation, and brentuximab vedotin exposure varied. Complete response, partial response or progressive disease made up the best responses. CDR1 and CDR2 (germline): SGHAT, FQNNGV. Losses at the gene ends were 5 bases for V and 4 bases for J; bases not matched to a gene: 7. The CDR3 is made up of 15 amino acids. A remark on this clone: What it recognizes is unknown.

Sequenced by immunoSEQ multiplex PCR; TCRdb stores in-frame clones only, minus some. This sample has tens of thousands of clones; about 88% occur once, and the top ten carry roughly 10%. This chain connects TRBV11-2 to TRBJ1-5; 8 bases are a match to TRBD1. The sequencing used peripheral blood mononuclear cells (PBMCs), collected before the second cycle of nivolumab. The origin of this receptor is a human donor with classical Hodgkin lymphoma. This CDR3 reads CASSPGTGYNQPQHF. The CDR3 region has the DNA TGTGCCAGCAGCCCCGGGACAGGATATAATCAGCCCCAGCATTTT.